The clone carrying this T cell receptor beta chain was counted only a few times. Other DNA sequences in the same sample also yield this CDR3. The data were taken from a study of control samples from healthy donors and cancer patients. Germline CDR1 is MNHNS and CDR2 is SASEGT. The CDR3 totals 16 residues. V lost 2 bases, J lost 2 bases, and 14 bases lay in between. Repertoires were generated with immunoSEQ multiplex PCR, while TCRdb's copy carries only in-frame clones and drops some. Altogether about 22,000 clones are present, around 83% being singletons, with the ten largest covering 27%. The rearrangement joins TRBV6-1 to TRBJ2-3, with D possibly being TRBD2 (7 bases). This TCR derives from a man between 60 and 75 years old with head and neck cancer. Input material: PBMCs. The CDR3 sequence: CASSERGGANTDTQYF. Written as DNA, the CDR3 is TGTGCCAGCAGTGAAAGGGGGGGGGCAAACACAGATACGCAGTATTTT.